What follows is one T cell receptor (beta chain) and its context. Original processing methods: Estimation of nucleated cell counts relied on the amplification of reference gene primers. Profiled with immunoSEQ multiplex PCR; TCRdb holds only in-frame clones, not every one. V and J calls and clone size are copied from that table; D and trimming were computed from the DNA. The profile shows 300,000 or so clones, more than 80% of them singletons. These data come from a study of blood T cell repertoires in COVID-19. Cohort 3 donors were reported recovered after two negative PCRs, clearance, or symptom resolution. The receptor's source is a woman younger than 45 who had recovered from COVID-19. What was sequenced was PBMCs or T cells enriched from blood (not recorded which).

CDR3 residues: CASSFQGNTIYF. As DNA, the CDR3 is TGTGCCAGCAGTTTCCAGGGAAACACCATATATTTT. The genes are TRBV28 and TRBJ1-3; D uncertain. V shed 3 bases and J shed 4 bases, with 4 bases lying between them. Looked up from germline, CDR1 is MDHEN and CDR2 is SYDVKM. The CDR3 loop spans 12 amino acids.